What follows are 30 T cell receptor beta chains derived from one specimen sequenced in a study of blood T cell repertoires in COVID-19. Profiled with immunoSEQ multiplex PCR; TCRdb holds only in-frame clones, not every one. The sample includes 300,000 to 450,000 clones, about 90% of them seen just once. The source material was PBMCs or T cells enriched from blood (not recorded which). All receptors come from a woman aged 30 to 39 who had recovered from COVID-19.

The DNA for the CDR3 is TGTGCCAGCACCCCCGGCAGGCTCGAGCAGTACTTC. Translation gives CASTPGRLEQYF. V and J are TRBV7-8 and TRBJ2-7; D is unclear. Per the germline V gene, CDR1 is SGHVS and CDR2 is FQNEAQ. This CDR3 region has 12 residues. V shed 7 bases and J shed 6 bases, with 13 bases lying between them.

The rearrangement links TRBV5-4 to TRBJ1-3; D not resolved. This CDR3 region has 15 residues. Between the trimmed V and J ends, which lost 4 bases and 7 bases, there was a span of 18 bases. Germline assignment: CDR1 SGHNT and CDR2 YYREEE (reference sequence). CDR3 coding DNA: TGTGCCAGCAGCCGGAATAGGGAGACAACGAACACCATATATTTT. Translating it yields CASSRNRETTNTIYF. The full variable domain, in which reference TRBV5-4 and TRBJ1-3 provide the parts outside the CDR3, is ETGVTQSPTHLIKTRGQQVTLRCSSQSGHNTVSWYQQALGQGPQFIFQYYREEENGRGNFPPRFSGLQFPNYSSELNVNALELDDSALYLCASSRNRETTNTIYFGEGSWLTVV.

The chain employs TRBV30 and TRBJ2-5; D gene ambiguous. The CDR3 length is 12 residues. In germline, CDR1 is GTSNPN, CDR2 SVGIG (reference sequence). Trimming removed 5 bases from V and 1 base from J, with 8 bases in between. The DNA for the CDR3 is TGTGCCTGGGAGCCGGGCCAAGAGACCCAGTACTTC. Encoded protein: CAWEPGQETQYF. The full variable domain, rest sourced from reference TRBV30 and TRBJ2-5, is SQTIHQWPATLVQPVGSPLSLECTVEGTSNPNLYWYRQAAGRGLQLLFYSVGIGQISSEVPQNLSASRPQDRQFILSSKKLLLSDSGFYLCAWEPGQETQYFGPGTRLLVL.

The genes are TRBV15 and TRBJ2-3; TRBD1 might be the D (5 bases). The CDR3 extends over 12 amino acids. V gave up 5 bases and J gave up 6 bases, with 9 bases separating them. CDR1 and CDR2 from the germline V gene are LNHNV and YYDKDF (reference sequence). The CDR3 region is CATSLGVDTQYF. CDR3 DNA: TGTGCCACCAGCCTAGGGGTGGATACGCAGTATTTT.

This clone was found once. The V call is TRBV4-1, the J call TRBJ2-7, with TRBD1 matching 8 bases. Germline values: CDR1 MGHRA, CDR2 YSYEKL. The CDR3 totals 17 residues. Trimming cost V 1 base and J 5 bases; bases outside gene matches: 13. CDR3: CASSQASYLRGRDEQYF. In nucleotides, the CDR3 is TGCGCCAGCAGCCAAGCGAGTTACCTCAGGGGGCGCGACGAGCAGTACTTC.

This clone was counted only a few times. The chain couples TRBV6-4 to TRBJ2-3; the match to TRBD2 covers 11 bases. The germline gives CDR1 MRHNA, CDR2 SNTAGT. This CDR3 spans 16 amino acids. J was trimmed by 8 bases and V by 7 bases; bases with no gene match: 14. The CDR3 loop is CASTRTGTSGVVTQYF. DNA for the CDR3: TGTGCCAGCACCCGTACCGGGACTAGCGGAGTAGTTACGCAGTATTTT.

V and J are TRBV30 and TRBJ2-2, with D possibly matching TRBD2 (5 bases). The CDR3 length is 12 residues. Germline-derived CDR1 and CDR2 are GTSNPN and SVGIG (reference sequence). V dropped 5 bases and J dropped 6 bases, with 10 bases sitting between them. DNA for the CDR3: TGTGCCTGGGGGGAGTTCGCCGGGGAGCTGTTTTTT. Amino acid sequence: CAWGEFAGELFF.

As DNA, the CDR3 is TGTGCCAGCAGCTTGGAGCGGGGGGGCGTAAATACGCAGTATTTT. Translated, it gives CASSLERGGVNTQYF. The chain uses TRBV7-2 and TRBJ2-3; the match to TRBD2 covers 10 bases. Germline lookup yields CDR1 SGHTA and CDR2 FQGNSA. V dropped 3 bases and J dropped 7; count of bases not matched to a gene: 7. The length of the CDR3 is 15 residues.

This chain links TRBV28 with TRBJ1-5, with TRBD1 matching over 7 bases. Looked up from germline, CDR1 is MDHEN and CDR2 is SYDVKM. Losses at the gene ends were 8 bases for V and 3 bases for J; bases not matched to a gene: 4. The CDR3 spans 13 residues. The CDR3 sequence is CASLTGTNQPQHF. CDR3 nucleotides: TGTGCCAGCTTGACAGGGACCAATCAGCCCCAGCATTTT.

The chain carries TRBV19 and TRBJ1-4; D remains unclear. Trimming removed 5 bases at V and 8 bases at J, with 15 bases between. CDR3 length: 14 residues. Germline CDR1 LNHDA, CDR2 SQIVND (reference sequence). The CDR3 sequence: CASSPIGVREKLFF. Written as DNA, the CDR3 is TGTGCCAGTAGTCCAATCGGGGTTCGAGAAAAACTGTTTTTT. The variable domain in full, completed from reference TRBV19 and TRBJ1-4, reads DGGITQSPKYLFRKEGQNVTLSCEQNLNHDAMYWYRQDPGQGLRLIYYSQIVNDFQKGDIAEGYSVSREKKESFPLTVTSAQKNPTAFYLCASSPIGVREKLFFGSGTQLSVL.

The rearrangement joins TRBV27 to TRBJ2-1, with 10 positions matching TRBD1. CDR3 length: 17 amino acids. Germline lookup yields CDR1 MNHEY and CDR2 SMNVEV (reference sequence). J was trimmed by 8 bases and V by 5 bases; bases with no gene match: 15. The CDR3 sequence: CASSPLGRQGAEDEQFF. The CDR3, as DNA: TGTGCCAGCAGTCCCCTCGGTCGACAGGGGGCTGAGGATGAGCAGTTCTTC.

The V call is TRBV4-1, the J call TRBJ1-6; no reliable D call. The CDR3 runs 14 residues. Deletions cut 1 base from V and 7 bases from J, with 8 bases between. Germline V lookup: CDR1 MGHRA, CDR2 YSYEKL. The CDR3 region has the DNA TGCGCCAGCAGCCAAGCAACAGAAAATTCACCCCTCCACTTT. Translating gives CASSQATENSPLHF.

This rearrangement joins TRBV3-1 (or the pseudogene TRBV3-2) to TRBJ2-3; no clear D. Between the trimmed V and J ends, which lost 1 base and 2 bases, there was a span of 10 bases. The CDR3 totals 15 residues. The germline CDR1 and CDR2 sequences are LGHDT and YNNKEL (reference sequence). This CDR3 reads CASSQAGPSTDTQYF. CDR3 sequence (DNA): TGTGCCAGCAGCCAAGCTGGCCCCTCCACAGATACGCAGTATTTT.

This clone was recorded a few times. The chain combines TRBV14 with TRBJ1-2, with a possible D match to TRBD1 (5 bases). The CDR3 extends over 14 amino acids. Deletions cut 4 bases from V and 2 bases from J, with 11 bases between. The germline CDR1 and CDR2 sequences are SGHDN and FVKESK. The CDR3 nucleotides are TGTGCCAGCAGCCGGGGACTTTTCAACTATGGCTACACCTTC. Its protein is CASSRGLFNYGYTF.

This clone was picked up a small number of times. J is TRBJ2-2 and V is TRBV9, with a weak D call TRBD2 (5 bases). This CDR3 is 15 amino acids long. Deletions cut 4 bases from V and 0 bases from J, with 10 bases between. Germline CDR1 reads SGDLS; CDR2 reads YYNGEE. CDR3 amino acids: CASSLEGSNTGELFF. DNA for the CDR3: TGTGCCAGCAGCCTCGAGGGATCGAACACCGGGGAGCTGTTTTTT. The full variable domain, its missing parts supplied by reference TRBV9 and TRBJ2-2, is DSGVTQTPKHLITATGQRVTLRCSPRSGDLSVYWYQQSLDQGLQFLIQYYNGEERAKGNILERFSAQQFPDLHSELNLSSLELGDSALYFCASSLEGSNTGELFFGEGSRLTVL.

The sample holds one count of this clone. This rearrangement joins TRBV12-2 to TRBJ2-7; the DNA was not compared with TRBD1, the D call given in the table. TRBV12-2 is annotated as a pseudogene. CDR3 length: 16 residues. DNA for the CDR3: TGTGCAAGTCCCCCCGCCGGGACAGGGGTCCTCCACGAGCAGTACTTC. It translates to CASPPAGTGVLHEQYF.

In this sample, this clone turned up once. The chain's CDR3 is CASSVDPRQARSYNEQFF. The CDR3, as DNA: TGTGCCAGCAGCGTGGACCCCCGACAGGCACGCTCCTACAATGAGCAGTTCTTC. The chain has TRBV9 and TRBJ2-1; maybe TRBD1 (6 bases). The ends were cut back, 2 bases at V and 0 bases at J, with 18 bases in the middle. This CDR3 has 18 residues. Looked up from germline, CDR1 is SGDLS and CDR2 is YYNGEE. Combining the CDR3 with reference TRBV9 and TRBJ2-1 gives the whole variable domain DSGVTQTPKHLITATGQRVTLRCSPRSGDLSVYWYQQSLDQGLQFLIQYYNGEERAKGNILERFSAQQFPDLHSELNLSSLELGDSALYFCASSVDPRQARSYNEQFFGPGTRLTVL.

This clone came up once. V gene TRBV18 combines with J gene TRBJ1-5, with TRBD1 matching 9 bases. V lost 3 bases to trimming and J lost 4 bases; unmatched junction nucleotides: 7. CDR1 and CDR2 (germline): KGHSH, LQKENI. CDR3 length: 16 residues. CDR3 sequence reads: CASSPEQGARNQPQHF. Written as DNA, the CDR3 is TGTGCCAGCTCACCGGAACAGGGGGCCCGAAATCAGCCCCAGCATTTT.

The chain recombines TRBV18 with TRBJ2-7; TRBD2 might be the D (6 bases). Germline V gene data show CDR1 as KGHSH and CDR2 as LQKENI. V was clipped by 2 bases and J by 1 base, with 18 bases between them. The CDR3 length is 17 residues. The CDR3 region has the DNA TGTGCCAGCTCACCAACTCTTTCAGGGACTTCTTCCTACGAGCAGTACTTC. It encodes CASSPTLSGTSSYEQYF.

This chain joins TRBV30 and TRBJ1-3; D is unclear. The germline V gene has CDR1 GTSNPN and CDR2 SVGIG (reference sequence). The CDR3 has 14 amino acids. The V end lost 4 bases, the J end lost 2 bases, and 12 bases lay between the germline ends. The CDR3 protein is CAWMLSGTGNTIYF. CDR3 bases: TGTGCCTGGATGTTGTCCGGGACTGGAAACACCATATATTTT.

The chain couples TRBV3-1 (or the pseudogene TRBV3-2) to TRBJ2-3, with 9 bases aligning to TRBD2. CDR3 size: 14 residues. V shed 6 bases, J shed 3 bases, and the junction held 4 bases outside the gene matches. Germline V CDR1 and CDR2: LGHDT, YNNKEL (reference sequence). This CDR3 is CASRRAGGTDTQYF. CDR3 DNA sequence: TGTGCCAGCAGGCGGGCGGGGGGGACAGATACGCAGTATTTT.

The chain joins TRBV5-1 to TRBJ2-5, with 11 nucleotides matching TRBD1. Per germline, CDR1 SGHRS and CDR2 YFSETQ. This CDR3 is built from 15 residues. J was trimmed by 6 bases and V by 4 bases; bases with no gene match: 8. This chain's CDR3 is CASSALDRGHQTQYF. The DNA for the CDR3 is TGCGCCAGCAGCGCCTTGGACAGGGGGCACCAGACCCAGTACTTC.

The rearrangement uses TRBV2 and TRBJ2-7, with D perhaps TRBD2 (5 bases). The CDR3 has 15 amino acids. Trimming took 3 bases from V and 2 from J, leaving 14 bases between them. Looked up from germline, CDR1 is SNHLY and CDR2 is FYNNEI. The CDR3 region has the DNA TGTGCCAGCAGTGAGGTACCGGGGAAACCCTACGAGCAGTACTTC. Encoded protein: CASSEVPGKPYEQYF.

The table lists this clone with a count of one. The gene calls are TRBV6-5 and TRBJ2-5; D uncertain. Germline CDR1 and CDR2: MNHEY and SVGAGI. The CDR3 is 12 residues long. Trimming took off 3 bases at V and 0 bases at J, with 2 bases between the two ends. The CDR3 protein is CASSYNQETQYF. For the CDR3, the DNA is TGTGCCAGCAGTTATAACCAAGAGACCCAGTACTTC.

The chain has TRBV5-6 and TRBJ1-1, with TRBD1 as a possible D gene (6 bases). Germline CDR1 reads SGHDT; CDR2 reads YYEEEE. This CDR3 is built from 15 residues. The V end lost 1 base, the J end lost 5 bases, and 15 bases lay between the germline ends. Here the CDR3 DNA reads TGTGCCAGCAGCTTGTTATCGACAGGCAGAACTGAAGCTTTCTTT. This sequence encodes CASSLLSTGRTEAFF.

V gene TRBV21-1 combines with J gene TRBJ2-1; the table's D call, TRBD2, was not checked against the DNA. TRBV21-1 is a recognized pseudogene. This CDR3 region has 17 residues. CDR3 sequence reads: CASSKASQRGPHNEQFF. In DNA, the CDR3 is TGTGCCAGCAGCAAAGCCAGCCAGCGGGGGCCCCACAATGAGCAGTTCTTC.

The chain carries TRBV19 and TRBJ1-4; D gene ambiguous. Looked up from germline, CDR1 is LNHDA and CDR2 is SQIVND (reference sequence). The V and J ends lost 3 bases and 4 bases respectively, with 3 bases between them. This CDR3 is 12 amino acids long. The CDR3, as DNA: TGTGCCAGTAGTATGTATAATGAAAAACTGTTTTTT. This translates into CASSMYNEKLFF.

The chain couples TRBV3-1 (or the pseudogene TRBV3-2) to TRBJ1-2; the D gene is possibly TRBD1 (5 bases). Germline CDR1 and CDR2: LGHDT and YNNKEL (reference sequence). The CDR3 runs to 14 residues. V gave up 2 bases and J gave up 1 base, with 8 bases separating them. The CDR3 loop is CASSQQGFNYGYTF. CDR3 DNA: TGTGCCAGCAGCCAACAGGGATTTAACTATGGCTACACCTTC.

The chain has TRBV7-9 and TRBJ2-2; possibly TRBD1 for D (5 bases). Germline V gene lookup returns CDR1 SEHNR and CDR2 FQNEAQ (reference sequence). The CDR3 is 16 residues long. The V gene lost 2 bases and the J gene lost 0 bases, with 10 bases spanning the gap. CDR3 bases: TGTGCCAGCAGCTTATATCCACAGGCGAACACCGGGGAGCTGTTTTTT. This encodes CASSLYPQANTGELFF.

This clone was found once. The sample contains more than one DNA sequence encoding this CDR3. V is TRBV5-1 and J is TRBJ1-3; 8 bases match TRBD1. The CDR3 totals 14 residues. Looked up from germline, CDR1 is SGHRS and CDR2 is YFSETQ. V gave up 3 bases and J gave up 4 bases; unmatched junction bases: 3. CDR3 sequence: CASSSGQGGNTIYF. CDR3 sequence (DNA): TGCGCCAGCAGCTCCGGACAGGGAGGAAACACCATATATTTT.